Given below is one T cell receptor beta chain in context. This sample stems from a study of blood T cells in healthy people across ages. Through a sample-barcoded 5' primer and a J-beta primer mix, a second PCR was run for roughly 6 to 12 cycles. TCRdb analysed the 5' RACE reads with MiXCR anew, one entry per CDR3 protein. Among 790,000 or so distinct CDR3 sequences listed, 35% to 50% were seen once. Germline V lookup: CDR1 MGHRA, CDR2 YSYEKL. The V gene end was trimmed by 2 bases and the J gene end by 5 bases; junction bases not matched to a gene: 7. This CDR3 contains 15 residues. This TCR was recovered from a man older than 75 in good health. V is TRBV4-1 and J is TRBJ2-5; 8 bases agree with TRBD2. The sequencing sample was made of blood. This CDR3 reads CASSQTGLATETQYF. CDR3 bases: TGCGCCAGCAGCCAAACCGGACTAGCAACCGAGACCCAGTACTTC.